The present TCR beta chain was sequenced within a study of regulatory T cells in long-lasting Graves disease. Study in general: Patients newly diagnosed with Graves' had been on antithyroid drugs for under 3 months.

V lost 4 bases and J lost 8, with 8 bases in between. From germline, CDR1 is SGHAT and CDR2 FQNNGV. This CDR3 spans 11 amino acids. TCR beta libraries were built with iRepertoire HTBI primers and Arm-PCR of CDR3 regions. TCRdb used MiXCR to reprocess the multiplex PCR reads, holding one entry per CDR3 protein. The sample records about 220,000 distinct CDR3 sequences, 15% to 20% being singletons. Study results and caveats: Persistent patients had more shared public clonotypes (around 2,700) than new patients (966). Persistent disease showed a preference for TRBV28, TRBJ1-2 and TRBJ2-5.

This clonotype was counted at least ten times. Its matching antigen is unknown. Time point: newly diagnosed GD, antithyroid drugs for less than 3 months. Preparation of the TCR library used RNA extracted from PBMCs. Blood from the periphery, 8.5 to 9 milliliters in all, was drawn into EDTA tubes. The sequencing used peripheral blood mononuclear cells (PBMCs), collected at new diagnosis, from a patient treated with antithyroid drugs. The chain recombines TRBV11-2 with TRBJ1-1; tentative D call: TRBD1 (5 bases). This TCR derives from a female donor with Graves disease. The CDR3 DNA sequence: TGTGCCAGCAGCTCTCGGACAGAAGCTTTCTTT. Its translation: CASSSRTEAFF.